The 3 T cell receptor beta chains in this list originate from one sample, sequenced in a study of regulatory T cells in long-lasting Graves disease. The TCR beta library used iRepertoire HTBI primers with Arm-PCR amplification of CDR3. TCRdb reanalysed the multiplex PCR reads using MiXCR and keeps one entry per CDR3 protein. The sample records fewer than 400,000 distinct CDR3 sequences, about 20% being singletons. Sample time point: persistent/refractory GD, antithyroid drugs over 5 years with positive TRAb. PBMC RNA served as the TCR library source. The sample consisted of peripheral blood mononuclear cells (PBMCs), taken when the disease was refractory, from a patient treated with antithyroid drugs. These receptor sequences come from a female donor with Graves disease.

This clonotype was counted at least ten times. CDR3 residues: CASSETGGLSGELFF. The CDR3 nucleotides read TGTGCCAGCAGTGAAACGGGAGGGCTATCCGGGGAGCTGTTTTTT. The chain carries TRBV2 and TRBJ2-2; 8 nucleotides line up with TRBD2. V was clipped by 2 bases and J by 6 bases; unmatched bases: 5. This CDR3 is 15 amino acids long. Germline CDR1 is SNHLY and CDR2 is FYNNEI.

This clonotype was seen many times. This sequence joins TRBV7-8 and TRBJ1-5; 9 positions match TRBD1. Germline CDR1 SGHVS, CDR2 FQNEAQ. This CDR3 is built from 15 residues. V lost 5 bases and J lost 4; bases outside the gene matches: 6. CDR3 amino acids: CASSSNRGQNQPQHF. In DNA, the CDR3 is TGTGCCAGCAGCAGCAACAGGGGGCAGAATCAGCCCCAGCATTTT.

Worth noting for this clonotype: A single base separates this from a much larger clone, so it may be a read error. The genes are TRBV7-9 and TRBJ1-2; TRBD1 agrees at 7 bases. The germline V gene encodes CDR1 SEHNR and CDR2 FQNEAQ (reference sequence). The CDR3 covers 14 residues. CDR3 residues: CASRGQSGGYGYAF. Here the CDR3 DNA reads TGTGCCAGCAGGGGACAGTCAGGAGGCTATGGCTACGCCTTC.